This TCR beta chain was documented in a study of prognosis after radiotherapy for stage I lung cancer (dated by TCRdb to the early 2020s). Study-wide context: Between April 2018 and early 2019, over 15 patients with stage I NSCLC were enrolled in Nanjing, China. Fourteen patients had newly diagnosed primary stage I lung tumors, and 4 or 5 had oligometastatic NSCLC after surgical resection of the primary tumor. Every patient was regarded as medically inoperable, because of comorbidities in over ten cases and refusal of surgery in 7 cases. The cohort included about a dozen men and over 5 women, with a median age of approximately 74 years and a range of roughly 53 to 85 years. Roughly eleven patients had adenocarcinoma and several had squamous cell carcinoma as the tumor histology. SBRT was delivered in 3 to 5 fractions with a biologically effective dose of at least 100 Gy, and image-guided IMRT or VMAT was used for delivery. In every patient, SBRT was given without any concurrent therapy. Four of the 19 patients developed distant metastases after SBRT, at a median of approximately 7 months; the other 15 showed no significant progression. This study profiled peripheral blood TCR beta repertoires from stage I NSCLC patients before and after stereotactic body radiotherapy and linked the repertoires to distant failure. For each of the 20 or so patients, one blood sample was taken before SBRT and one after, so the study sequenced around 40 samples in total. Findings and caveats that apply to the study as a whole: The study was limited by its small cohort and short follow-up, and the findings require independent validation. Differences in TRBV and TRBJ usage frequencies by metastasis status were reportedly observed in two V genes at baseline and in nine V and two J genes after SBRT. Tumor specificity of expanded TCR clones was not determined. After SBRT, the number of unique TCR clones decreased (median about 9,900 before versus 6,000 to 7,500 after; Wilcoxon paired P=0.011). Post-SBRT Shannon entropy and its change from baseline were lower in patients who developed distant metastases; baseline Shannon entropy was not associated with metastases. None of the reported P values were adjusted for multiple comparisons.

The CDR3 spans 18 residues, from the cysteine through the phenylalanine. The only DNA kept is the CDR3, 54 bases in frame from the first base. Trimming leaves V shorter by 5 bases and J shorter by 4 bases, with the junction holding 19 bases beyond the gene matches. As encoded in the germline V gene, CDR1 is MNHGY while CDR2 is SAAAGT. All patients had node-negative disease on CT and PET/CT, and none had a history of other malignancies or had previously received chemotherapy or radiotherapy. At each of two time points, around 6 milliliters of peripheral venous blood were collected into EDTA tubes. Ficoll-Paque Plus density-gradient centrifugation was used to isolate PBMCs. Right after collection, samples were placed at -80 degrees C and kept there until analysis. The TCR beta CDR3 region was amplified from genomic DNA by two rounds of multiplex PCR. In the first PCR round, primers specific to each TRBV and TRBJ gene were used, and the primer sequences were filed in Chinese patent CN105087789A. Universal primers were used in the second PCR round. The Roche High Pure PCR Template Preparation Kit was used to extract genomic DNA from frozen PBMCs. Paired-end sequencing with 151 bp reads was performed on the libraries using an Illumina HiSeq 3000. Per the source publication's procedure: Raw reads lacking the multiplex PCR primer sequences were removed with CutAdapt. PEAR was used to merge high-quality paired reads into contigs. TRB V, D and J gene segments were assigned to each contig with MiXCR by alignment to reference sequences. CDR3 sequences were clustered by base quality and sequence similarity to remove sequencing errors. Shannon entropy, normalized by the natural log of the productive TCR sequence number, served as the measure of diversity. One minus Shannon entropy divided by the natural log of the number of unique clonotypes was used as the definition of clonality. Using the Youden index from ROC curves, the researchers picked the repertoire-metric cut-offs for progression-free survival, and all analyses were carried out in R 3.5.3. Starting from the raw public reads, TCRdb applied fastp trimming at Q25, assembled clones with MiXCR and retained in-frame beta chains. Each CDR3 protein appears once, grouped with its most common genes and DNA. Here the V and J calls rest on TCRdb's processing, not on the authors' analysis. The sample includes over 10,000 distinct CDR3 sequences, with around 50% observed a single time. The biggest ten clones account for about 30% of the sample.

Comments on this clonotype: Its specific antigen is unknown. A read error likely explains this, since a far larger clone differs by one base.

The chain was built from TRBV6-8 and TRBJ2-7, with TRBD1 matching 8 junction bases. The receptor was isolated from a donor older than 45 with non-small cell lung cancer. Sequenced material: PBMCs, taken before or after stereotactic body radiation therapy (not recorded which). The CDR3 loop reads CASSRQGSISWTAYEQYF. The nucleotide sequence is given as TGTGCCAGCAGTAGACAGGGGTCGATCAGCTGGACTGCTTACGAGCAGTACTTC.